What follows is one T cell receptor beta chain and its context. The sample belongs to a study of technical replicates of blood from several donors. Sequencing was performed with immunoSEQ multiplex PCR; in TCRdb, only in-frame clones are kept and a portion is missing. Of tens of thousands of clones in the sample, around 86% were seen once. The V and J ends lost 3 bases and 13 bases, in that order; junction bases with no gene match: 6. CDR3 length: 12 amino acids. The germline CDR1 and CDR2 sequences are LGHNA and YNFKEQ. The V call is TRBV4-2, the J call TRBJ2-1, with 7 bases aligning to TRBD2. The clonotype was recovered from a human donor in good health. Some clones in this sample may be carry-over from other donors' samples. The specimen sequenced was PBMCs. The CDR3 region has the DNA TGTGCCAGCAGCCATCCGAGCGGGGATCAGTTCTTC. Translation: CASSHPSGDQFF.